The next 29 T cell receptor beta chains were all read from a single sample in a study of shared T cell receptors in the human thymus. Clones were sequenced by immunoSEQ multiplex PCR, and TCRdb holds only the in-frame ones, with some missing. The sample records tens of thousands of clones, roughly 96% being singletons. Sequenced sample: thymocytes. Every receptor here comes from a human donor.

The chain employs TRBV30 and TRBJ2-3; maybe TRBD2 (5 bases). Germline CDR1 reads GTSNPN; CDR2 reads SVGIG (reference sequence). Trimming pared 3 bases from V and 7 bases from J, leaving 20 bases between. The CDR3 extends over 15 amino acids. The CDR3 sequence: CAWSWTVQQGYTQYF. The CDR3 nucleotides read TGTGCCTGGAGCTGGACTGTCCAACAAGGGTATACGCAGTATTTT.

The chain's CDR3 is CASKLRTIPSEKLFF. CDR3 bases: TGTGCCAGCAAACTGAGAACCATCCCTTCTGAAAAACTGTTTTTT. V and J are TRBV11-3 and TRBJ1-4; D is uncertain. Per the germline V gene, CDR1 is SGHNT and CDR2 is YENEEA. With 7 bases removed from V and 7 bases from J, the gap between germline ends came to 19 bases. This CDR3 spans 15 amino acids.

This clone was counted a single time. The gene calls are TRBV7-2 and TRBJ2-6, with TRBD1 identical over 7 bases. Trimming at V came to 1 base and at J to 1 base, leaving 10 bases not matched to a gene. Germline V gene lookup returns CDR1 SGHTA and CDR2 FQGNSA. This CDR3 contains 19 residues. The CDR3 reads CASSLGGAHRGSGANVLTF. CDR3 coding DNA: TGTGCCAGCAGCTTAGGTGGGGCACACAGGGGTTCTGGGGCCAACGTCCTGACTTTC. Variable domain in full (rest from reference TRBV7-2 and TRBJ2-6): GAGVSQSPSNKVTEKGKDVELRCDPISGHTALYWYRQSLGQGLEFLIYFQGNSAPDKSGLPSDRFSAERTGGSVSTLTIQRTQQEDSAVYLCASSLGGAHRGSGANVLTFGAGSRLTVL.

This chain's CDR3 is CASSPSKEGHEKLFF. In nucleotides, the CDR3 is TGTGCCAGCAGCCCATCTAAGGAGGGTCATGAAAAACTGTTTTTT. This chain links TRBV14 with TRBJ1-4; D is ambiguous. In germline, CDR1 is SGHDN, CDR2 FVKESK. Trimming removed 4 bases from V and 6 bases from J, with 15 bases in between. The CDR3 is 15 amino acids.

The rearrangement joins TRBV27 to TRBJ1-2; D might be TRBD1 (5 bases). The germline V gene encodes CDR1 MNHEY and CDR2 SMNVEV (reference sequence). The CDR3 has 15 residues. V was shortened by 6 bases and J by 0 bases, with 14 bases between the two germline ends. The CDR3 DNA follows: TGTGCCAGCAGATCGGGGGTCTTATCTAACTATGGCTACACCTTC. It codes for CASRSGVLSNYGYTF.

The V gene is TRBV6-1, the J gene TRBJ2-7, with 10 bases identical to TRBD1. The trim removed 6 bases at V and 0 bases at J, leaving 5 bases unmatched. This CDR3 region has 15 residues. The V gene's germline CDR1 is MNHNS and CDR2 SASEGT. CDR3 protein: CASRAGTGASYEQYF. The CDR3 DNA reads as TGTGCCAGCAGAGCCGGGACAGGGGCCTCCTACGAGCAGTACTTC.

The CDR3 reads CASSPRPGSHLNTEAFF. In nucleotides, the CDR3 is TGTGCCAGCTCACCGCGCCCGGGGAGCCACTTGAACACTGAAGCTTTCTTT. This chain links TRBV18 with TRBJ1-1, with D unclear. The CDR3 covers 17 residues. CDR1 KGHSH and CDR2 LQKENI come from the germline V gene. Trimming took off 3 bases at V and 0 bases at J, with 17 bases between the two ends.

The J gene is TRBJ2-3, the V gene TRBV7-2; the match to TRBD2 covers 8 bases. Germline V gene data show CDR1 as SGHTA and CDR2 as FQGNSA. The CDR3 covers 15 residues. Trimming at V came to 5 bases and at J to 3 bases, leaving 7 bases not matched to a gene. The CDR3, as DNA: TGTGCCAGCAGCGTGATAGCGGGAACGACAGATACGCAGTATTTT. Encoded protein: CASSVIAGTTDTQYF.

The CDR3 DNA reads as TGTGCCAGCAGCCGAGCCCCCGTGTGGGGGTCCACTGAAGCTTTCTTT. This encodes CASSRAPVWGSTEAFF. The rearrangement links TRBV7-8 to TRBJ1-1; TRBD1 is a possible D gene (5 bases). Germline-derived CDR1 and CDR2 are SGHVS and FQNEAQ. V shed 5 bases and J shed 4 bases, with 20 bases lying between them. The CDR3 spans 16 residues.

CDR3 nucleotides: TGTGCCAGCGGCCGGACAGGATCCTCCTACGAGCAGTACTTC. This encodes CASGRTGSSYEQYF. V and J are TRBV27 and TRBJ2-7; 7 nucleotides agree with TRBD1. The CDR3 loop spans 14 amino acids. Germline V gene lookup returns CDR1 MNHEY and CDR2 SMNVEV (reference sequence). Germline trimming cut 8 bases from V and 0 bases from J; bases unmatched to any gene: 7.

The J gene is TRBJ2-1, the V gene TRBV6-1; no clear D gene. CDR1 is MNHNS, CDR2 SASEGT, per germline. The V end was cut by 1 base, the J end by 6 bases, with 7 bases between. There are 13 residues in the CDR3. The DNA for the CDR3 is TGTGCCAGCAGTGAAGTATCCCGCAATGAGCAGTTCTTC. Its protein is CASSEVSRNEQFF.

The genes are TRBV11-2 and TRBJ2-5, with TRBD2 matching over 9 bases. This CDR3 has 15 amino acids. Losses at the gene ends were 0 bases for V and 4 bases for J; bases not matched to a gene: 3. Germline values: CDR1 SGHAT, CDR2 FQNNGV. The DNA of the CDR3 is TGTGCCAGCAGCTTAGAGCCTAGCGGGGTAGAGACCCAGTACTTC. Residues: CASSLEPSGVETQYF.

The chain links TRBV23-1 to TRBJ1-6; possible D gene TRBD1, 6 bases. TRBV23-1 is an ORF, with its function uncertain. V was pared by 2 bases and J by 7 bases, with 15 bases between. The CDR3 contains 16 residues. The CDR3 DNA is TGCGCCAGCAGTCAAGATAAGGACAGCCAGAATTCACCCCTCCACTTT. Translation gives CASSQDKDSQNSPLHF.

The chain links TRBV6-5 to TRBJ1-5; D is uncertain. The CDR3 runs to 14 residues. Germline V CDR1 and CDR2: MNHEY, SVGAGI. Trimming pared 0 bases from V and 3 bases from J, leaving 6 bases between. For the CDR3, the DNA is TGTGCCAGCAGTTACTCATTGTACAATCAGCCCCAGCATTTT. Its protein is CASSYSLYNQPQHF.

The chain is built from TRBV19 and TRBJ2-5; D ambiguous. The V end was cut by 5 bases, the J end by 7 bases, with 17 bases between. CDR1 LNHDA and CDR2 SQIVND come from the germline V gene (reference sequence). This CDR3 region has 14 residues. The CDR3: CASSFNSDARTQYF. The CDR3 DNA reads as TGTGCCAGTAGTTTCAACTCTGACGCGAGGACCCAGTACTTC. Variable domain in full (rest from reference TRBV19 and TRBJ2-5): DGGITQSPKYLFRKEGQNVTLSCEQNLNHDAMYWYRQDPGQGLRLIYYSQIVNDFQKGDIAEGYSVSREKKESFPLTVTSAQKNPTAFYLCASSFNSDARTQYFGPGTRLLVL.

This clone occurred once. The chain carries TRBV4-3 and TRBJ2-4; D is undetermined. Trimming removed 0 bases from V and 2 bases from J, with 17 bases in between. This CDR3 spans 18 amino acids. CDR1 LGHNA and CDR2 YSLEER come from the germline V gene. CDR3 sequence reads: CASSQDIGDLLTKNIQYF. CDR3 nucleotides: TGCGCCAGCAGCCAAGATATTGGAGATCTCCTTACCAAAAACATTCAGTACTTC.

CDR3 sequence: CASSYDWGRDGYTF. The CDR3 DNA sequence: TGTGCCAGCAGTTACGATTGGGGGCGCGATGGCTACACCTTC. The rearrangement links TRBV6-5 to TRBJ1-2, with TRBD1 as a possible D gene (6 bases). Germline V gene lookup returns CDR1 MNHEY and CDR2 SVGAGI. The germline V and J ends were trimmed by 2 bases and 6 bases, with 13 bases remaining between them. This CDR3 is built from 14 residues.

The CDR3 loop reads CASSSEDRGETQYF. The CDR3 DNA is TGTGCCAGCAGTTCCGAAGACAGGGGGGAGACCCAGTACTTC. The J gene is TRBJ2-5, the V gene TRBV25-1; 9 bases map to TRBD1. The CDR3 has 14 amino acids. J gave up 5 bases and V 5 bases, and 6 bases lay outside the gene matches. Germline CDR1 MGHDK, CDR2 SYGVNS.

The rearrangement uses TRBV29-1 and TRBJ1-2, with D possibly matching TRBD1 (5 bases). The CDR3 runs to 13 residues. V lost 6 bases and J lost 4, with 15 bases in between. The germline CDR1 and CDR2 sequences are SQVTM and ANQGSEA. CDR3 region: CSVGASLRYGYTF. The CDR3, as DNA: TGCAGCGTCGGGGCGTCTTTACGCTATGGCTACACCTTC.

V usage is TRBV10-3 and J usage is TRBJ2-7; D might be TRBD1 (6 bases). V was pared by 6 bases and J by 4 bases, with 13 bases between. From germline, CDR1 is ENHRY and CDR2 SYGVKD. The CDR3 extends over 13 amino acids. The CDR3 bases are TGTGCCATCAGCCCGGGACAACATTACGAGCAGTACTTC. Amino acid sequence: CAISPGQHYEQYF.

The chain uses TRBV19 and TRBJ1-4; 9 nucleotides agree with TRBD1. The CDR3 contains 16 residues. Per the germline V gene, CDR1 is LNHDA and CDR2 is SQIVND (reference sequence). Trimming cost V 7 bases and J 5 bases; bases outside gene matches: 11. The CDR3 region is CASTTLVGTGNEKLFF. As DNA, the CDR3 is TGTGCCAGTACCACCCTCGTGGGGACAGGGAATGAAAAACTGTTTTTT.

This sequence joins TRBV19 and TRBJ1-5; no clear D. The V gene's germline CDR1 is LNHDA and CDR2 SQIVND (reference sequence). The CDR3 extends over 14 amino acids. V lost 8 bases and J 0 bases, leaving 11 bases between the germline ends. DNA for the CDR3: TGTGCCAGTCGGGAACCTTATAGCAATCAGCCCCAGCATTTT. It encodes CASREPYSNQPQHF. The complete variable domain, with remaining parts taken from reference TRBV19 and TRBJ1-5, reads DGGITQSPKYLFRKEGQNVTLSCEQNLNHDAMYWYRQDPGQGLRLIYYSQIVNDFQKGDIAEGYSVSREKKESFPLTVTSAQKNPTAFYLCASREPYSNQPQHFGDGTRLSIL.

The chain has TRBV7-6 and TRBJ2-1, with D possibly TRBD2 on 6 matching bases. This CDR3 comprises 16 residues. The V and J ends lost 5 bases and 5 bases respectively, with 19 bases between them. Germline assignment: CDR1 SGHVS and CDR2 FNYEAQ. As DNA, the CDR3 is TGTGCCAGCAGCCACAGAACCGGGACTGGGAACAATGAGCAGTTCTTC. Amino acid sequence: CASSHRTGTGNNEQFF.

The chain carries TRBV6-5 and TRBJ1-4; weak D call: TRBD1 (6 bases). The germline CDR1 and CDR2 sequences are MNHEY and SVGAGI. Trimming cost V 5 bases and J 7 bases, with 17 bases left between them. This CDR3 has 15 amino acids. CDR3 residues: CASSKRRGEGEKLFF. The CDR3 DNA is TGTGCCAGCAGTAAACGAAGGGGGGAAGGTGAAAAACTGTTTTTT.

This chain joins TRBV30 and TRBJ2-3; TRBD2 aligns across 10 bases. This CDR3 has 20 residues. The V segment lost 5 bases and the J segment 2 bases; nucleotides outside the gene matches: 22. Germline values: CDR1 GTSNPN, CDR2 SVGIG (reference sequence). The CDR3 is CAWGTPQRGGMGIVTDTQYF. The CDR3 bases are TGTGCCTGGGGTACGCCTCAGCGGGGGGGTATGGGGATTGTCACAGATACGCAGTATTTT. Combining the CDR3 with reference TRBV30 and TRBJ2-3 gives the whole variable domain SQTIHQWPATLVQPVGSPLSLECTVEGTSNPNLYWYRQAAGRGLQLLFYSVGIGQISSEVPQNLSASRPQDRQFILSSKKLLLSDSGFYLCAWGTPQRGGMGIVTDTQYFGPGTRLTVL.

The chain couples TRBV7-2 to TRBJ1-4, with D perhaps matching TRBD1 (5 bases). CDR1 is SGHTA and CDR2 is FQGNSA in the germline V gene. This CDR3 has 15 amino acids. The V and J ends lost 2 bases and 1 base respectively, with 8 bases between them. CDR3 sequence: CASSLSGKTNEKLFF. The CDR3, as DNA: TGTGCCAGCAGCTTATCAGGGAAAACTAATGAAAAACTGTTTTTT.

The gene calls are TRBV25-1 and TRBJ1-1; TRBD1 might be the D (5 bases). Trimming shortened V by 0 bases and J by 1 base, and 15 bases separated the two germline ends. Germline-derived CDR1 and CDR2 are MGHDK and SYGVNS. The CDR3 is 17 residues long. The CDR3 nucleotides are TGTGCCAGCAGTGAATATATCCCGGGACGGGCGAACACTGAAGCTTTCTTT. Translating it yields CASSEYIPGRANTEAFF. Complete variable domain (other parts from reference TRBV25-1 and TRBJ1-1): EADIYQTPRYLVIGTGKKITLECSQTMGHDKMYWYQQDPGMELHLIHYSYGVNSTEKGDLSSESTVSRIRTEHFPLTLESARPSHTSQYLCASSEYIPGRANTEAFFGQGTRLTVV.

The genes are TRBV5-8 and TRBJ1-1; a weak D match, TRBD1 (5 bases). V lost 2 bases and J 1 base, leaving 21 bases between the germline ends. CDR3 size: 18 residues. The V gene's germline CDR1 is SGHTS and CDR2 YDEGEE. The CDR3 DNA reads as TGTGCCAGCAGCTTTCTACAGCCCCCCGTGAGGGGGAACACTGAAGCTTTCTTT. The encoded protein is CASSFLQPPVRGNTEAFF.

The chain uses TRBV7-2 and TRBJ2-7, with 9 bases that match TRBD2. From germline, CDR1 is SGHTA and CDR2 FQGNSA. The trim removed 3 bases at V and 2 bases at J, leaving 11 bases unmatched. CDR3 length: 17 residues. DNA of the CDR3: TGTGCCAGCAGCTTCCGCTCGGCGGGGGGGACCACCTACGAGCAGTACTTC. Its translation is CASSFRSAGGTTYEQYF.